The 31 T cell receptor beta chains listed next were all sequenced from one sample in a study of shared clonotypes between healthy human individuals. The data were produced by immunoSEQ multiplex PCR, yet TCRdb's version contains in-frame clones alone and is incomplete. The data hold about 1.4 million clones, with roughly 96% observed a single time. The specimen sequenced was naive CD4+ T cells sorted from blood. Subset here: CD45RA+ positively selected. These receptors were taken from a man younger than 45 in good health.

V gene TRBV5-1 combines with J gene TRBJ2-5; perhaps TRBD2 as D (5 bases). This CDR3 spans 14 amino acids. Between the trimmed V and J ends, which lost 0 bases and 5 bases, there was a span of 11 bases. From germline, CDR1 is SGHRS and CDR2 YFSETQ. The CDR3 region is CASSLVEGFETQYF. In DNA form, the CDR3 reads TGCGCCAGCAGCTTGGTTGAGGGTTTCGAGACCCAGTACTTC.

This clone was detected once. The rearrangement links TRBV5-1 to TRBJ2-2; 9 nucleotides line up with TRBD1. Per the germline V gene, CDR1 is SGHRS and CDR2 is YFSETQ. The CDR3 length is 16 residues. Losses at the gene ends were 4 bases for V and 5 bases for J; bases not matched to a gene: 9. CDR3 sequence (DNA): TGCGCCAGCAGCATTATCGAGACAGGGGGGACCGGGGAGCTGTTTTTT. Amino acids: CASSIIETGGTGELFF.

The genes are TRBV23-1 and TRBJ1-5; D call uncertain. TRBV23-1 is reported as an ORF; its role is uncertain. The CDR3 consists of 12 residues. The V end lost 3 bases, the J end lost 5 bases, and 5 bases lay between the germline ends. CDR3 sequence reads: CASSQWHQPQHF. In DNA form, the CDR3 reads TGCGCCAGCAGTCAGTGGCATCAGCCCCAGCATTTT.

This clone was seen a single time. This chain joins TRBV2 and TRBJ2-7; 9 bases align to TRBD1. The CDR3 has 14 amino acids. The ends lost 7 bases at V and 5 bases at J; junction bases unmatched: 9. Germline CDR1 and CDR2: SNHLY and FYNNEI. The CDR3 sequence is CASNPRTGVNEQYF. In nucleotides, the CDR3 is TGTGCCAGCAACCCGAGGACAGGGGTGAACGAGCAGTACTTC.

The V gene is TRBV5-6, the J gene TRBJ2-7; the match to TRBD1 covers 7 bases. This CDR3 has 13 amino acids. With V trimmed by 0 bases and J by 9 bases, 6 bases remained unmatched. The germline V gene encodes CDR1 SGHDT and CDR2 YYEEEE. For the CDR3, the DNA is TGTGCCAGCAGCTTGGGACAGGGCTGGGTGCAGTACTTC. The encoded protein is CASSLGQGWVQYF. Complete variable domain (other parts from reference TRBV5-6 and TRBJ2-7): DAGVTQSPTHLIKTRGQQVTLRCSPKSGHDTVSWYQQALGQGPQFIFQYYEEEERQRGNFPDRFSGHQFPNYSSELNVNALLLGDSALYLCASSLGQGWVQYFGPGTRLTVT.

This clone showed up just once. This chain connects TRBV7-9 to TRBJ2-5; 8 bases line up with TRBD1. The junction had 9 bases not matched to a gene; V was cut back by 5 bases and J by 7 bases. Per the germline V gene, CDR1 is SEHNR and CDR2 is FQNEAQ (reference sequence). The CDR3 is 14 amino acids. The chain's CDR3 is CASSLRDRWGTQYF. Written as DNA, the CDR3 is TGTGCCAGCAGCCTCCGGGACAGGTGGGGGACCCAGTACTTC.

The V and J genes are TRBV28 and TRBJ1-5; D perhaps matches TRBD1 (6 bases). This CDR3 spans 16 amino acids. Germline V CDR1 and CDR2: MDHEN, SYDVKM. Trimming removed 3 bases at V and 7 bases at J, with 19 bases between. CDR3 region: CASSFHREVVYQPQHF. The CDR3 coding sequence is TGTGCCAGCAGTTTCCACAGGGAGGTCGTATACCAGCCCCAGCATTTT.

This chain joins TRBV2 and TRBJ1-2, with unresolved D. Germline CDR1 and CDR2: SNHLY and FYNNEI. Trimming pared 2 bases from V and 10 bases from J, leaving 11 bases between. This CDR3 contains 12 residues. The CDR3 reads CASSEHLEPYTF. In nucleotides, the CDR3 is TGTGCCAGCAGTGAACACTTAGAGCCCTACACCTTC.

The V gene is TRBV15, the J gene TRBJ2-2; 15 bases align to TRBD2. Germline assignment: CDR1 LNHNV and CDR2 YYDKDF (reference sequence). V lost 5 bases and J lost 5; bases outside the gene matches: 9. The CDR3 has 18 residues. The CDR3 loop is CATSAGTSGRPGTGELFF. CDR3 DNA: TGTGCCACCAGCGCCGGGACTAGCGGGAGGCCGGGGACCGGGGAGCTGTTTTTT.

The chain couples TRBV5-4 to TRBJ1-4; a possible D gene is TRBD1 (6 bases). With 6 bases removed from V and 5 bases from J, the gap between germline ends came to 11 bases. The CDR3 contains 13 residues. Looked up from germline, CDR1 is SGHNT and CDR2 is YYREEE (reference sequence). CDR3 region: CASTDRMNEKLFF. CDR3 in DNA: TGTGCCAGCACGGACAGAATGAATGAAAAACTGTTTTTT.

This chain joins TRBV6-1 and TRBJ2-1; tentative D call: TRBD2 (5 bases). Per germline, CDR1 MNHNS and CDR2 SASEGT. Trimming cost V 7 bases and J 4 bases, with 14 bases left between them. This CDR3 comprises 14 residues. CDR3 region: CASITVGSYNEQFF. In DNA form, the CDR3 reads TGTGCCAGCATCACTGTGGGGAGTTACAATGAGCAGTTCTTC.

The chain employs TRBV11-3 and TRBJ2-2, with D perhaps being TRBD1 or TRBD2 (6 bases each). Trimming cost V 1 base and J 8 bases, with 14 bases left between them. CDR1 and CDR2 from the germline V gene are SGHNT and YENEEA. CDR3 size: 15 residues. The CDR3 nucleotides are TGTGCCAGCAGCTTAGTCCCGTCGGGGGCTGGGGAGCTGTTTTTT. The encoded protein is CASSLVPSGAGELFF.

CDR3 DNA: TGTGCCAGCAGTGAAGATCCAGGGACTGAAGCTTTCTTT. Translated, it gives CASSEDPGTEAFF. The chain employs TRBV6-1 and TRBJ1-1; D is possibly TRBD1 (5 bases). The germline V and J ends were trimmed by 1 base and 5 bases, with 8 bases remaining between them. Looked up from germline, CDR1 is MNHNS and CDR2 is SASEGT. The CDR3 sequence is 13 residues long.

CDR3 loop: CASSQVGLAGPNNEQFF. CDR3 nucleotides: TGTGCCAGCAGCCAAGTTGGACTAGCGGGACCCAACAATGAGCAGTTCTTC. This chain joins TRBV14 and TRBJ2-1, with 12 positions matching TRBD2. The CDR3 sequence is 17 residues long. CDR1 is SGHDN, CDR2 FVKESK, per germline. J lost 5 bases, V lost 1 base, and 6 bases had no gene match.

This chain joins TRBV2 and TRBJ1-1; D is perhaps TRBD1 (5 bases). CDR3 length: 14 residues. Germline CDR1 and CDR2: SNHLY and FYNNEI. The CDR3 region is CTRGRGGWDTEAFF. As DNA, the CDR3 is TGTACCCGGGGGAGGGGAGGTTGGGACACTGAAGCTTTCTTT.

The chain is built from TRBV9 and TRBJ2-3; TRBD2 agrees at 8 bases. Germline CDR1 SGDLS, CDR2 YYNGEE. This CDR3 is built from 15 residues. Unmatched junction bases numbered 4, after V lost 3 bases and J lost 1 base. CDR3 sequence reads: CASSAVAGRTDTQYF. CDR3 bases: TGTGCCAGCAGCGCCGTAGCGGGACGCACAGATACGCAGTATTTT.

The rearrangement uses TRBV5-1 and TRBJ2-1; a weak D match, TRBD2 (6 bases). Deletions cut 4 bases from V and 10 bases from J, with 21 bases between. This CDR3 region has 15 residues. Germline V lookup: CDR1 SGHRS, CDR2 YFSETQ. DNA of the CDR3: TGCGCCAGCAGCCCCACACAAAAGACTAGTTACGAGCAGTTCTTC. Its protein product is CASSPTQKTSYEQFF.

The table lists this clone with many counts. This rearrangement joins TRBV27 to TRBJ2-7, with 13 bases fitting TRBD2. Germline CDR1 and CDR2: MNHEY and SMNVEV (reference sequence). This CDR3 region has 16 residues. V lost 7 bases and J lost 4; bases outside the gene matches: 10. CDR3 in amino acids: CASTRAGTSGMYEQYF. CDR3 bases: TGTGCCAGCACCCGAGCGGGGACTAGCGGGATGTACGAGCAGTACTTC.

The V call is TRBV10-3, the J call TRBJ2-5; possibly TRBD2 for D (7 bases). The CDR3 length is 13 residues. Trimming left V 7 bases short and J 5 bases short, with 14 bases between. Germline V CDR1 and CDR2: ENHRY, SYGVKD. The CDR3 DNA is TGTGCCATCAAAGGGTCGGGGGGCGAGACCCAGTACTTC. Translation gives CAIKGSGGETQYF.

The CDR3 nucleotides read TGTGCCAGCAGATCCTCTGAGGGGGAGTCCTACGAGCAGTACTTC. Translating gives CASRSSEGESYEQYF. The rearrangement links TRBV6-5 to TRBJ2-7; tentative D call: TRBD1 (6 bases). V was shortened by 6 bases and J by 1 base, with 16 bases between the two germline ends. There are 15 residues in the CDR3. CDR1 and CDR2 (germline): MNHEY, SVGAGI.

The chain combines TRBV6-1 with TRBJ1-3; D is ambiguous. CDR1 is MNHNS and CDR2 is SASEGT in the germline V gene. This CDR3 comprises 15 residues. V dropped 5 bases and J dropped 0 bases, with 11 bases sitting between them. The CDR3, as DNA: TGTGCCAGCAGTCGTCTTACGAGCTCTGGAAACACCATATATTTT. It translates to CASSRLTSSGNTIYF.

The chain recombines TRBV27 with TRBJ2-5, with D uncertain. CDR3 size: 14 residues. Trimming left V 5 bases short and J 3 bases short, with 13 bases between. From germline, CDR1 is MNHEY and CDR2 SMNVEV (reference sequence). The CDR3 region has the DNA TGTGCCAGCAGTATGTTGGGCTTTGAAGAGACCCAGTACTTC. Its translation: CASSMLGFEETQYF.

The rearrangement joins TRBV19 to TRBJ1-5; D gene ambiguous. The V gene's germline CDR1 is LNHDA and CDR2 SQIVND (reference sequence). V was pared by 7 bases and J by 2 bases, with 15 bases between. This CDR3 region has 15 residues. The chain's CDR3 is CASTPRTSGNQPQHF. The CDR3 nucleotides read TGTGCCAGTACCCCGAGAACTTCAGGCAATCAGCCCCAGCATTTT.

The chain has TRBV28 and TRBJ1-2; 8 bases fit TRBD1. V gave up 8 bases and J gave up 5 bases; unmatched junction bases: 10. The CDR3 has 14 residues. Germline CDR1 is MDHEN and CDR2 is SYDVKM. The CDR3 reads CASCVTGARYGYTF. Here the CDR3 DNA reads TGTGCCAGCTGTGTGACAGGGGCTCGTTATGGCTACACCTTC.

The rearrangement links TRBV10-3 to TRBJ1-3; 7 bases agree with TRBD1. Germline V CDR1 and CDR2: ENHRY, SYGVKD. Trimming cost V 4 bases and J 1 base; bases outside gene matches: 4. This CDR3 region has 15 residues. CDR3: CAISGTGDSGNTIYF. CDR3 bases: TGTGCCATCAGTGGGACAGGAGATTCTGGAAACACCATATATTTT.

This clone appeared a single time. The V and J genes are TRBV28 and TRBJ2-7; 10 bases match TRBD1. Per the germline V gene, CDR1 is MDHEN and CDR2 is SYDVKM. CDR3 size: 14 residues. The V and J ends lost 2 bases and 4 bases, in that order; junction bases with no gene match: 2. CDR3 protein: CASSLRTGGYEQYF. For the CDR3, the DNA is TGTGCCAGCAGTTTACGGACAGGGGGTTACGAGCAGTACTTC.

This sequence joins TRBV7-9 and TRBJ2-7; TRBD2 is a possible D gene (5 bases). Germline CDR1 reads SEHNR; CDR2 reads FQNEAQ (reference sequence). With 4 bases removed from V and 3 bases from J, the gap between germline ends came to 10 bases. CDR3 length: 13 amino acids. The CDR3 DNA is TGTGCCAGCAGCTCCTATCGGGGCTACGAGCAGTACTTC. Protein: CASSSYRGYEQYF.

DNA of the CDR3: TGTGCCAGCAGCTTAGCGGGGCCCGAGCAGTACTTC. Protein sequence: CASSLAGPEQYF. The chain employs TRBV7-6 and TRBJ2-7; D perhaps matches TRBD1 (5 bases). This CDR3 contains 12 residues. V was cut by 0 bases and J by 6 bases, with 6 bases left in between. CDR1 and CDR2 from the germline V gene are SGHVS and FNYEAQ.

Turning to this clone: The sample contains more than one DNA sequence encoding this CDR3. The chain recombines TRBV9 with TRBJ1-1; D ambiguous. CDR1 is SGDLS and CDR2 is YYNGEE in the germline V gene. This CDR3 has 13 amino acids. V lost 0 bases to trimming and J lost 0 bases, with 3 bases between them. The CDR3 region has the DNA TGTGCCAGCAGCGTAGAAATGAACACTGAAGCTTTCTTT. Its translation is CASSVEMNTEAFF.

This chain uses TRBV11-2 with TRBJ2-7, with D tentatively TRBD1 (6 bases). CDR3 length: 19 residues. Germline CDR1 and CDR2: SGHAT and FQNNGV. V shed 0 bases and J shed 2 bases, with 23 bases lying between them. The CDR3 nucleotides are TGTGCCAGCAGCTTAGAAGGGGGACCCAGGACCCTTTCTCCCTACGAGCAGTACTTC. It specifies CASSLEGGPRTLSPYEQYF.

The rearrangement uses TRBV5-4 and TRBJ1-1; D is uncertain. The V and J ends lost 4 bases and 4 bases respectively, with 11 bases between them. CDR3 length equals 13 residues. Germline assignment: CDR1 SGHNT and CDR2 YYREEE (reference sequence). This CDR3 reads CASSMDPGTEAFF. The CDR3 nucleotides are TGTGCCAGCAGCATGGACCCTGGCACTGAAGCTTTCTTT.